This TCR beta chain originates from a study of T cells in Graves' hyperthyroidism and ophthalmopathy. This clonotype has a count of ten or more. RNA transcripts yielded amplified TCR beta CDR3 regions. HTBI primers were used for first-round RT-PCR of the TCR CDR3. In TCRdb, the multiplex PCR reads were re-called with MiXCR into one record per CDR3 protein. The sample consists of 500,000 to 750,000 distinct CDR3 sequences, 15% to 18% of them appearing once. Trimming removed 1 base from V and 3 bases from J; junction bases left unmatched: 6. Germline values: CDR1 SGHTA, CDR2 FQGNSA. The CDR3 has 15 residues. Stable hyperthyroidism: no ophthalmopathy progression over 18 months of follow-up. Uncontrolled infection, other autoimmune disease, pregnancy or lactation disqualified patients from enrolment. Clinical symptoms, serum thyroxine, TRAb, thyroid ultrasound and orbital computed tomography established diagnosis. Out of 10 ml of fresh peripheral blood came the PBMCs.

This TCR derives from a young woman with Graves' hyperthyroidism. The rearrangement links TRBV7-2 to TRBJ2-7; 7 bases fit TRBD1. Sequencing was carried out using blood. CDR3 nucleotides: TGTGCCAGCAGCTTAGTCCTGGGACAGAACTACGAGCAGTACTTC. Its translation is CASSLVLGQNYEQYF.